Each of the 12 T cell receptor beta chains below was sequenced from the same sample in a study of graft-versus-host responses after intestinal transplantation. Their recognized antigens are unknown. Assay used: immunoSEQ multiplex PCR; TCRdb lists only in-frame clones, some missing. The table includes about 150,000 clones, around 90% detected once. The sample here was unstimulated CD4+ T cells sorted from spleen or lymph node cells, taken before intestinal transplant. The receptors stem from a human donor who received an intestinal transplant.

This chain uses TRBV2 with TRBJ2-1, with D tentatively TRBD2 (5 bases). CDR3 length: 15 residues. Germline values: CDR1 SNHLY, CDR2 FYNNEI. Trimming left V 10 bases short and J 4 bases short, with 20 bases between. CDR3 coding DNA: TGTGCCACCTACTTGTCGAGCGGTACATACAATGAGCAGTTCTTC. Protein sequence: CATYLSSGTYNEQFF.

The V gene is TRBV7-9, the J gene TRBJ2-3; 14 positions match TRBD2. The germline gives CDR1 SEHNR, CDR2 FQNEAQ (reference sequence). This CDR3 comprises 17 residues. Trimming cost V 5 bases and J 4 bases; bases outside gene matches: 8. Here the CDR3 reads CASSRSGLAGGADTQYF. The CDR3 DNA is TGTGCCAGCAGCCGATCTGGACTAGCGGGAGGCGCAGATACGCAGTATTTT.

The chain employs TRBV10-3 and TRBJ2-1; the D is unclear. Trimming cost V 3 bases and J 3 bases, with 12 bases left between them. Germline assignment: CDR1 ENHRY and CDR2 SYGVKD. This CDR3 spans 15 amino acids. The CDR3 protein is CAISDTDQNYNEQFF. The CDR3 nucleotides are TGTGCCATCAGTGACACCGATCAGAACTACAATGAGCAGTTCTTC.

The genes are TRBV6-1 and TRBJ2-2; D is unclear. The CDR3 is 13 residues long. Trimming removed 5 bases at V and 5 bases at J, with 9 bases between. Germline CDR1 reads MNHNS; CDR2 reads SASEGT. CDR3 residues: CASSPLRTGELFF. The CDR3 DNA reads TGTGCCAGCAGTCCGCTGAGGACCGGGGAGCTGTTTTTT.

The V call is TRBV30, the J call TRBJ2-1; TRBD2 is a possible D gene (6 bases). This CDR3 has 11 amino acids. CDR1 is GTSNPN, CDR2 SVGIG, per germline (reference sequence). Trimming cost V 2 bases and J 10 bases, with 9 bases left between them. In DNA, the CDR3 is TGTGCCTGGAGTACTGGGGGGGAGCAGTTCTTC. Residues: CAWSTGGEQFF.

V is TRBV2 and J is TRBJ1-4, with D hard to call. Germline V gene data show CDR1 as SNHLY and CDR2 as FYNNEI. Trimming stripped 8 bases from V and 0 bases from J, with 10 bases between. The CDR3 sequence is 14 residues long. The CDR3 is CASGFLATNEKLFF. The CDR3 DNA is TGTGCCAGCGGGTTTCTTGCAACTAATGAAAAACTGTTTTTT. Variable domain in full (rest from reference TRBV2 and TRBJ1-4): EPEVTQTPSHQVTQMGQEVILRCVPISNHLYFYWYRQILGQKVEFLVSFYNNEISEKSEIFDDQFSVERPDGSNFTLKIRSTKLEDSAMYFCASGFLATNEKLFFGSGTQLSVL.

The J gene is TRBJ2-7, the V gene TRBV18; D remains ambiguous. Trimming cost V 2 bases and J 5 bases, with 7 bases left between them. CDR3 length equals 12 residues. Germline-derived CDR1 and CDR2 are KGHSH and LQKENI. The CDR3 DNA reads TGTGCCAGCTCACCAGCCAATAACGAGCAGTACTTC. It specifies CASSPANNEQYF.

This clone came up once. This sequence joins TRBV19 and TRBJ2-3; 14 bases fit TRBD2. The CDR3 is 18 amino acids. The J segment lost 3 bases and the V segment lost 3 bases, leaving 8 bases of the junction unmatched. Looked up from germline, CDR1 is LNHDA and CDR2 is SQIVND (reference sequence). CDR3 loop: CASSMYLGTSGSTDTQYF. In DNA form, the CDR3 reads TGTGCCAGTAGTATGTATTTGGGGACTAGCGGGAGTACAGATACGCAGTATTTT.

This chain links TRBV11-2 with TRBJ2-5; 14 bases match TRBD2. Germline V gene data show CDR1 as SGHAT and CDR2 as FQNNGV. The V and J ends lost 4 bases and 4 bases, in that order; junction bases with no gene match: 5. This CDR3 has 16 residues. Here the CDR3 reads CASSSRLAGGRETQYF. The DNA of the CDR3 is TGTGCCAGCAGCTCCCGACTAGCGGGAGGGAGAGAGACCCAGTACTTC.

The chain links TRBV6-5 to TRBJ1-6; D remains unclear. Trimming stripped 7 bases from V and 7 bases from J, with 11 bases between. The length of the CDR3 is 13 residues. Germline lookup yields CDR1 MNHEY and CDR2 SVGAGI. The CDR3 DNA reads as TGTGCCAGCACGTCAGGAAAGAATTCACCCCTCCACTTT. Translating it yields CASTSGKNSPLHF.

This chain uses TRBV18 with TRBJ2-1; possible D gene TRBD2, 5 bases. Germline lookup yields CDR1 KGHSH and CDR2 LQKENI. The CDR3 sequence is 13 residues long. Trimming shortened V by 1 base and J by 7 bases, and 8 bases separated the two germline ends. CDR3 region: CASSPLEGNEQFF. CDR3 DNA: TGTGCCAGCTCACCACTCGAGGGTAATGAGCAGTTCTTC. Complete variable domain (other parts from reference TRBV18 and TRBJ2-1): NAGVMQNPRHLVRRRGQEARLRCSPMKGHSHVYWYRQLPEEGLKFMVYLQKENIIDESGMPKERFSAEFPKEGPSILRIQQVVRGDSAAYFCASSPLEGNEQFFGPGTRLTVL.

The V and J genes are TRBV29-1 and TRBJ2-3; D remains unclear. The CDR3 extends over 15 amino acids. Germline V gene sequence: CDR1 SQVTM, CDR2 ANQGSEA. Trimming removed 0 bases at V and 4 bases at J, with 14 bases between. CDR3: CSVEDSRPIADTQYF. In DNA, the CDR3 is TGCAGCGTTGAAGACTCGCGACCGATCGCAGATACGCAGTATTTT.